What follows are 13 T cell receptor beta chains derived from one specimen sequenced in a study of Ad26.COV2.S vaccination and SARS-CoV-2 variants. Assay used: immunoSEQ multiplex PCR; TCRdb lists only in-frame clones, some missing. This sample has around 340,000 clones; more than 85% occur once, and the top ten carry about 5%. Treatment meaning: around 19 received Ad26.COV2.S at low or high dose, single or two shots; a few received placebo; per-sample allocation not given. Sampling occurred on day 63 after the first vaccine or placebo injection. This specimen consisted of peripheral blood, obtained in a trial of Ad26.COV2.S vaccine versus placebo. The origin of the receptors is a person aged 18 to 65 who received the Ad26.COV2.S COVID-19 vaccine or a placebo.

The chain is built from TRBV10-3 and TRBJ2-7; a possible D gene is TRBD2 (6 bases). The length of the CDR3 is 17 residues. Per the germline V gene, CDR1 is ENHRY and CDR2 is SYGVKD. Deletions cut 0 bases from V and 4 bases from J, with 19 bases between. The CDR3, as DNA: TGTGCCATCAGTGAGTCGATAGGCAGCTCGGGGGTATACGAGCAGTACTTC. Translation: CAISESIGSSGVYEQYF.

The gene calls are TRBV29-1 and TRBJ2-3; possibly TRBD1 for D (6 bases). In germline, CDR1 is SQVTM, CDR2 ANQGSEA. This CDR3 contains 12 residues. Trimming left V 8 bases short and J 2 bases short, with 11 bases between. DNA for the CDR3: TGCAGCTCATCAGGGGACACAGATACGCAGTATTTT. This encodes CSSSGDTDTQYF.

The chain couples TRBV7-6 to TRBJ1-3; unclear D gene. Germline loops: CDR1 SGHVS, CDR2 FNYEAQ. V lost 5 bases and J lost 0, with 14 bases in between. This CDR3 comprises 16 residues. CDR3 protein: CASSPTHQSSGNTIYF. As DNA, the CDR3 is TGTGCCAGCAGCCCGACTCATCAGAGCTCTGGAAACACCATATATTTT.

The gene calls are TRBV2 and TRBJ1-5; 7 positions match TRBD1. Germline CDR1 reads SNHLY; CDR2 reads FYNNEI. The CDR3 consists of 15 residues. V lost 5 bases to trimming and J lost 4 bases; unmatched junction nucleotides: 8. The chain's CDR3 is CASSNRGNWNQPQHF. CDR3 bases: TGTGCCAGCAGTAACAGGGGAAATTGGAATCAGCCCCAGCATTTT.

This clone has a handful of counts. V usage is TRBV20-1 and J usage is TRBJ2-1; the D is unclear. The V gene's germline CDR1 is DFQATT and CDR2 SNEGSKA (reference sequence). Between the trimmed V and J ends, which lost 6 bases and 8 bases, there was a span of 8 bases. CDR3 length equals 10 residues. The CDR3 here is CSAGDDEQFF. The CDR3, as DNA: TGCAGTGCAGGTGACGATGAGCAGTTCTTC.

The CDR3 nucleotides are TGTGCCAGCAGCAAGTTCAGTGGCAATCAGCCCCAGCATTTT. Translation gives CASSKFSGNQPQHF. V usage is TRBV9 and J usage is TRBJ1-5, with D unclear. The CDR3 is 14 amino acids. The germline V gene has CDR1 SGDLS and CDR2 YYNGEE. V lost 4 bases, J lost 2 bases, and 10 bases lay in between.

The genes are TRBV5-6 and TRBJ1-2; 10 bases are shared with TRBD1. This CDR3 is built from 17 residues. The V and J ends lost 0 bases and 8 bases, in that order; junction bases with no gene match: 13. Per the germline V gene, CDR1 is SGHDT and CDR2 is YYEEEE. Here the CDR3 reads CASSLEGQGTVRKGYTF. Here the CDR3 DNA reads TGTGCCAGCAGCTTGGAGGGACAGGGGACAGTGAGGAAGGGCTACACCTTC. Using reference TRBV5-6 and TRBJ1-2 for the parts outside the CDR3, the full variable domain is DAGVTQSPTHLIKTRGQQVTLRCSPKSGHDTVSWYQQALGQGPQFIFQYYEEEERQRGNFPDRFSGHQFPNYSSELNVNALLLGDSALYLCASSLEGQGTVRKGYTFGSGTRLTVV.

The rearrangement uses TRBV28 and TRBJ2-1; possibly TRBD2 for D (6 bases). The ends were cut back, 6 bases at V and 8 bases at J, with 14 bases in the middle. There are 13 residues in the CDR3. Germline CDR1 is MDHEN and CDR2 is SYDVKM. This CDR3 reads CASRRLEIDEQFF. The CDR3 DNA reads TGTGCCAGCAGGCGACTAGAGATCGATGAGCAGTTCTTC.

The chain links TRBV5-6 to TRBJ2-6; weak D call: TRBD1 (6 bases). V was clipped by 9 bases and J by 0 bases, with 19 bases between them. Germline CDR1 reads SGHDT; CDR2 reads YYEEEE. CDR3 size: 17 residues. The CDR3 coding sequence is TGTGCCACGAGCTCGGGACAACCAATCTCTGGGGCCAACGTCCTGACTTTC. Residues: CATSSGQPISGANVLTF.

Notes on this clone: One junction end disagrees with the germline gene, perhaps due to a read error. V usage is TRBV13 and J usage is TRBJ1-1, with TRBD1 matching 8 bases. The CDR3 sequence is 15 residues long. Germline V CDR1 and CDR2: PRHDT, FYEKMQ (reference sequence). The CDR3, as DNA: TGTGCCAGCAGCCCGTTGGGACAGGTGAACCCTGAAGCTTTCTTT. It translates to CASSPLGQVNPEAFF.

The chain combines TRBV5-1 with TRBJ2-5, with 7 bases lining up with TRBD1. J lost 2 bases, V lost 5 bases, and 3 bases had no gene match. The germline CDR1 and CDR2 sequences are SGHRS and YFSETQ. The CDR3 has 13 amino acids. CDR3 DNA: TGCGCCAGCAGGCTGGGACAGCAAGAGACCCAGTACTTC. This encodes CASRLGQQETQYF.

This clone was found a few times. This chain connects TRBV3-1 (or the pseudogene TRBV3-2) to TRBJ1-1; D call uncertain. Germline CDR1 LGHDT, CDR2 YNNKEL (reference sequence). V lost 4 bases and J lost 0, with 9 bases in between. The CDR3 runs 14 residues. The CDR3 loop reads CASSRGRVNTEAFF. CDR3 sequence (DNA): TGTGCCAGCAGCCGAGGACGAGTGAACACTGAAGCTTTCTTT.

V usage is TRBV7-9 and J usage is TRBJ2-2; D possibly corresponds to TRBD1 (6 bases). From germline, CDR1 is SEHNR and CDR2 FQNEAQ (reference sequence). Trimming pared 2 bases from V and 0 bases from J, leaving 13 bases between. This CDR3 region has 17 residues. Here the CDR3 DNA reads TGTGCCAGCAGCTTACGGGTGGCAGGGGCGAACACCGGGGAGCTGTTTTTT. It specifies CASSLRVAGANTGELFF.